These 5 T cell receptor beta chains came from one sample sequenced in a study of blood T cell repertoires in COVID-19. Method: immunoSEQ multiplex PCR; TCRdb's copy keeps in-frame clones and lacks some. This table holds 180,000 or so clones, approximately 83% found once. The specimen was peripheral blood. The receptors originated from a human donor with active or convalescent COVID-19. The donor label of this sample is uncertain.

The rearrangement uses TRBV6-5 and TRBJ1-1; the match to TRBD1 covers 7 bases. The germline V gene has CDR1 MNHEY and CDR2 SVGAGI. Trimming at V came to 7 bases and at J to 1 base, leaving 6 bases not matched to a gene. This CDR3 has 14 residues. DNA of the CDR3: TGTGCCAGCACGCAACGACAGGGGAACACTGAAGCTTTCTTT. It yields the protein CASTQRQGNTEAFF.

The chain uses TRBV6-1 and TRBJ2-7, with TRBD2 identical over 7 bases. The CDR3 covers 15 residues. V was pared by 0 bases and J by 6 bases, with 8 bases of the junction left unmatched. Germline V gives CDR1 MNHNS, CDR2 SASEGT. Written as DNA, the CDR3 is TGTGCCAGCAGTGAAGCCGGGCGGGGGAGTGCCGAGCAGTACTTC. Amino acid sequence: CASSEAGRGSAEQYF.

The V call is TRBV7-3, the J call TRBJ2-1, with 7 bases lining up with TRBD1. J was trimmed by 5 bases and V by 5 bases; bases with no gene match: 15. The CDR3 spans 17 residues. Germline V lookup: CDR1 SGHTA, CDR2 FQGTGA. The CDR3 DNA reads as TGTGCCAGCAGCCGGGTTGGCGGCCACAGGGGTAACAATGAGCAGTTCTTC. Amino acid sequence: CASSRVGGHRGNNEQFF.

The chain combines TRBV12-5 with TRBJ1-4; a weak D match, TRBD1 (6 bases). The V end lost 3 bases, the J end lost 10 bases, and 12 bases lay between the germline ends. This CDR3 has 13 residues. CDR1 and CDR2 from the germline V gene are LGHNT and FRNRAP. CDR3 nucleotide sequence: TGTGCTAGTGGTTTAGGGACAAGGGGAAAACTGTTTTTT. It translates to CASGLGTRGKLFF.

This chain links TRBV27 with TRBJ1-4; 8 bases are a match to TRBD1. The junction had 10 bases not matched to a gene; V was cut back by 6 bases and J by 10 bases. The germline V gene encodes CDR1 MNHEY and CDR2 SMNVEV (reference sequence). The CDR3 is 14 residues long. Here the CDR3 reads CASSLDRGRGKLFF. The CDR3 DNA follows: TGTGCCAGCAGCCTAGACAGGGGCAGAGGAAAACTGTTTTTT.